A selection of T cell receptor beta chains follows, all from one sample in a study of cytomegalovirus exposure and HLA in healthy donors. Clones were sequenced by immunoSEQ multiplex PCR, and TCRdb holds only the in-frame ones, with some missing. The table for this sample gives some 120,000 clones. Material: PBMCs. The receptors here all came from a young man in good health and CMV-seronegative. Both conserved end residues are part of each CDR3. The D gene is left open where the match is weak.

D gene,V gene,J gene,CDR3 DNA,CDR3 protein
.,TRBV5-4,TRBJ2-2,TGTGCCAGCAGCTTGTCCTATACAGCGGTCACGAACACCGGGGAGCTGTTTTTT,CASSLSYTAVTNTGELFF
TRBD1,TRBV29-1,TRBJ1-4,TGCAGCGTTGGGACAGGGTATGAAAAACTGTTTTTT,CSVGTGYEKLFF
TRBD2,TRBV27,TRBJ2-2,TGTGCCAGCGGAGGTTTTACGGGGGGACGGAACACCGGGGAGCTGTTTTTT,CASGGFTGGRNTGELFF
TRBD1,TRBV6-5,TRBJ2-7,TGTGCCAGCAGTTACTCGCAGGGGGAAGGCGACGAGCAGTACTTC,CASSYSQGEGDEQYF
TRBD1,TRBV7-9,TRBJ1-6,TGTGCCAGCAGCTTATCGGGACAGGGGAATTCACCCCTCCACTTT,CASSLSGQGNSPLHF
.,TRBV28,TRBJ2-7,TGTGCCAGCAGGCAGACAGGAGTGTCGAACGAGCAGTACTTC,CASRQTGVSNEQYF
.,TRBV11-3,TRBJ2-3,TGTGCCAGCCGGAAGACTAGCACAGATACGCAGTATTTT,CASRKTSTDTQYF
TRBD1,TRBV6-1,TRBJ2-7,TGTGCCAGCAGTGTCGGGACAGGGGCTGGCCCTAACGAGCAGTACTTC,CASSVGTGAGPNEQYF
TRBD1,TRBV4-1,TRBJ2-3,TGCGCCAGCAGCCCCCCCGACAGGGCGATGTGGGTCACAGATACGCAGTATTTT,CASSPPDRAMWVTDTQYF
.,TRBV4-1,TRBJ1-4,TGCGCCAGCAGCCAAGACGGTGAGCAGCGTTATGAAAAACTGTTTTTT,CASSQDGEQRYEKLFF
.,TRBV7-8,TRBJ1-5,TGTGCCAGCAGCTTATTAGGCGGGCGCAATCAGCCCCAGCATTTT,CASSLLGGRNQPQHF
.,TRBV18,TRBJ2-5,TGTGCCAGCTCACCCGAAGACAGGTACCAAGAGACCCAGTACTTC,CASSPEDRYQETQYF
.,TRBV18,TRBJ1-2,TGTGCCAGCTCCCCCGGGCAGGGTCTCGACTATGGCTACACCTTC,CASSPGQGLDYGYTF
.,TRBV28,TRBJ1-1,TGTGCCAGCAGTTTAGTCGGTGAAGCTTTCTTT,CASSLVGEAFF
TRBD1,TRBV5-1,TRBJ2-5,TGCGCCAGCAGCTTGGAGGGGGCCCAAGAGACCCAGTACTTC,CASSLEGAQETQYF
.,TRBV5-1,TRBJ2-3,TGCGCCAGCAGAAGGGACTCCTACACAGATACGCAGTATTTT,CASRRDSYTDTQYF
TRBD2,TRBV5-6,TRBJ2-7,TGTGCCAGCAGCTTCTCTCCGGGGGGGCCGTCCTACGAGCAGTACTTC,CASSFSPGGPSYEQYF
.,TRBV19,TRBJ1-2,TGTGCCACCGATGAGGGCTCGAACTATGGCTACACCTTC,CATDEGSNYGYTF
.,TRBV7-3,TRBJ1-2,TGTGCCAGCAGCTTAGGAGGTCGAGGTCAGCGCAGTACCGATGGCTACACCTTC,CASSLGGRGQRSTDGYTF
TRBD1,TRBV5-5,TRBJ2-2,TGTGCCAGCAGCAAGGACAGGGTGGGGAACACCGGGGAGCTGTTTTTT,CASSKDRVGNTGELFF
TRBD1,TRBV29-1,TRBJ1-2,TGCAGCTCACAGGGGAACTATGGCTACACCTTC,CSSQGNYGYTF
.,TRBV6-6,TRBJ1-4,TGTGCCAGCAGTTACACCCAGGGGCCGCTGGAGGAAAAACTGTTTTTT,CASSYTQGPLEEKLFF
.,TRBV5-1,TRBJ2-2,TGCGCCAGCAGCTTGGTAATCCAGGGATTCAGGGAGCTGTTTTTT,CASSLVIQGFRELFF
.,TRBV7-9,TRBJ1-4,TGTGCCAGCAGCTTAGCGGGTGGGCTGCGTGAAAAACTGTTTTTT,CASSLAGGLREKLFF
.,TRBV18,TRBJ1-5,TGTGCCAGCTCACCGGAGCGGGGGGGCAGCCAGCCCCAGCATTTT,CASSPERGGSQPQHF
.,TRBV30,TRBJ2-7,TGTGCCTTCCAATTCAGGGGCCCATATATAAAGCAGTACTTC,CAFQFRGPYIKQYF
TRBD1,TRBV10-3,TRBJ1-2,TGTGCCATCAGTGAGTCCGGTGCAGGGGGCGAGACCGAGGGCTACACCTTC,CAISESGAGGETEGYTF
TRBD1,TRBV7-9,TRBJ1-1,TGTGCCAGCAGCCCCAGACCCGACAGGGCCAGCACTGAAGCTTTCTTT,CASSPRPDRASTEAFF
.,TRBV6-5,TRBJ2-7,TGTGCCAGCAGTCGACAGGGGAGGGACGAGCAGTACTTC,CASSRQGRDEQYF